A selection of T cell receptor beta chains follows, all from one sample in a study of blood T cell repertoires in COVID-19. Measured with immunoSEQ multiplex PCR; TCRdb has only the in-frame clones, and not every one. The sample includes fewer than 250,000 clones, 89% of them seen just once. Sequenced sample: peripheral blood. All receptors derive from a woman in her thirties or forties with acute or convalescent COVID-19. CDR3s include the opening cysteine and the closing phenylalanine or tryptophan. A D gene is named only where the DNA matches it firmly. Not every row has a clone size; where given, it reads once, few, many or a size class.

TRBV29-1	NA	NA	TRBJ1-1	TGCAGCGTTTGGCAGGGGTTGAACACTGAAGCTTTCTTT	CSVWQGLNTEAFF
TRBV5-5	NA	once	TRBJ1-6	TGTGCCAGCAGCTTTCGGGTCGGGAATACACCCCTCCACTTT	CASSFRVGNTPLHF
TRBV4-1	TRBD2	NA	TRBJ2-3	TGCGCCAGCAGCCAAGATAGGCGGGGACTAGCGGGGGGGCAGTATTTT	CASSQDRRGLAGGQYF
TRBV12-3/TRBV12-4	NA	NA	TRBJ1-6	TGTGCCAGCACTCTGAATCTCGGGTCACCCCTCCACTTT	CASTLNLGSPLHF
TRBV7-2	NA	once	TRBJ1-5	TGTGCCAGCAGCCTAGGAGAGAGCAATCAGCCCCAGCATTTT	CASSLGESNQPQHF
TRBV9	TRBD1	NA	TRBJ1-2	TGTGCCAGCAGCGTATTGTCAGGGGGAGCGAACTATGGCTACACCTTC	CASSVLSGGANYGYTF
TRBV24-1	NA	NA	TRBJ2-4	TGTGCCACCAGTGGCGAAGCCAAAAACATTCAGTACTTC	CATSGEAKNIQYF
TRBV5-6	NA	NA	TRBJ2-5	TGTGCCAGCAGCCCCAGCGGCCCAGAGACCCAGTACTTC	CASSPSGPETQYF
TRBV19	TRBD1	NA	TRBJ2-6	TGTGCCAGTGGATCAACAGGGGCTCTGGAGGCCAACGTCCTGACTTTC	CASGSTGALEANVLTF
TRBV5-6	TRBD1	NA	TRBJ1-5	TGTGCCAGCAGCTTGGGCTGGGACAGCGGTCGCGCGGCCCAGCATTTT	CASSLGWDSGRAAQHF
TRBV5-1	NA	NA	TRBJ2-3	TGCGCCAGCAGCCGTCCGCTAGCTGGGGATACGCAGTATTTT	CASSRPLAGDTQYF
TRBV7-8	TRBD1	once	TRBJ1-4	TGTGCCAGCAGCTTAGGGGACAGCAATGAAAAACTGTTTTTT	CASSLGDSNEKLFF
TRBV5-1	TRBD1	NA	TRBJ1-4	TGCGCCAGCAGCCCCGAGGACAGGGGGGGTGAAAAACTGTTTTTT	CASSPEDRGGEKLFF
TRBV27	TRBD1	NA	TRBJ1-1	TGTGCCAGCAGTTCACTCGGGACAGGCCCTAAGAACACTGAAGCTTTCTTT	CASSSLGTGPKNTEAFF
TRBV11-2	NA	NA	TRBJ1-2	TGTGCCAGCAGCCTCCTCAGGGGAAAAGCTAACTATGGCTACACCTTC	CASSLLRGKANYGYTF
TRBV5-8	NA	NA	TRBJ1-1	TGTGCCAGCAGCTTGTACGGGGGGAACACTGAAGCTTTCTTT	CASSLYGGNTEAFF
TRBV12-5	TRBD1	NA	TRBJ1-1	TGTGCTAGTGGTTTTCACAATCCAGGGGGCAAGGGGAACACTGAAGCTTTCTTT	CASGFHNPGGKGNTEAFF
TRBV7-2	NA	once	TRBJ2-1	TGTGCCAGCAGCTTAGCGGGGGGACCCTACAATGAGCAGTTCTTC	CASSLAGGPYNEQFF
TRBV9	TRBD2	NA	TRBJ2-5	TGTGCCAGCACTCCGGGACTAGCGGTGCTGGGGGAGACCCAGTACTTC	CASTPGLAVLGETQYF
TRBV4-1	NA	NA	TRBJ1-5	TGCGCCAGCAGCCAAGTCCGGGAACATCAGCCCCAGCATTTT	CASSQVREHQPQHF
TRBV27	NA	NA	TRBJ1-2	TGTGCCAGCAGTTTACCAGGGCGTGAGGGCTACACCTTC	CASSLPGREGYTF
TRBV5-4	NA	NA	TRBJ1-1	TGTGCCAGCAGCTCCCGGGAAACTATTTGGATACTCCAGAACACTGAAGCCTTCTTT	CASSSRETIWILQNTEAFF
TRBV5-5	TRBD1	NA	TRBJ1-4	TGTGCCAGCAGCCAGACAGGGGCTAATGAAAAACTGTTTTTT	CASSQTGANEKLFF
TRBV3-1/TRBV3-2	NA	NA	TRBJ2-5	TGTGCCAGCAGTCTAGGCCCCGGAGCCCAGTACTTC	CASSLGPGAQYF
TRBV7-2	TRBD1	NA	TRBJ1-2	TGTGCCAGCAGCCGAGGGGGCGGGTATGGCTACACCTTC	CASSRGGGYGYTF
TRBV3-1/TRBV3-2	NA	NA	TRBJ1-6	TGTGCCAGCAGCCGTCAGGACATCTATAATTCACCCCTCCACTTT	CASSRQDIYNSPLHF
TRBV11-2	NA	NA	TRBJ1-3	TGTGCCAGCAGCTTCTTAGGAAACACCATATATTTT	CASSFLGNTIYF
TRBV3-1/TRBV3-2	NA	NA	TRBJ1-1	TGTGCCAGCAGTCCCCCCGGTGGTCACACTGAAGCTTTCTTT	CASSPPGGHTEAFF
TRBV19	NA	NA	TRBJ1-6	TGTGCCAGTAGTATAACCCACGCGGGGTATAATTCACCCCTCCACTTT	CASSITHAGYNSPLHF
TRBV4-2	TRBD2	NA	TRBJ2-5	TGTGCCAGCAGCCAAGATACCAGCGGGGGGGCCCTGGGCGTACAAGAGACCCAGTACTTC	CASSQDTSGGALGVQETQYF